Following are 16 T cell receptor beta chains from one sample sequenced in a study of shared clonotypes between healthy human individuals. Sequencing used immunoSEQ multiplex PCR; TCRdb keeps in-frame clones, though not all of them. The sample shows 2,500,000 or so clones, around 94% of them seen only once. Sequenced material: naive CD4+ T cells sorted from blood. Subset noted: CD45RA+ positively selected. Receptors were obtained from a man aged 18 to 29 in good health.

This clone was observed once. The chain links TRBV2 to TRBJ2-5, with 7 bases that match TRBD2. With V trimmed by 6 bases and J by 4 bases, 11 bases remained unmatched. This CDR3 comprises 15 residues. Germline assignment: CDR1 SNHLY and CDR2 FYNNEI. The CDR3 DNA follows: TGTGCCAGCAGAACGCTAGCGGAGGGGAGAGAGACCCAGTACTTC. Translated, it gives CASRTLAEGRETQYF.

This chain uses TRBV6-5 with TRBJ2-7; D gene ambiguous. V was cut by 0 bases and J by 4 bases, with 16 bases left in between. CDR3 size: 16 residues. The germline V gene encodes CDR1 MNHEY and CDR2 SVGAGI. CDR3 loop: CASSYSVGEAVYEQYF. CDR3 in DNA: TGTGCCAGCAGTTACTCGGTTGGAGAGGCCGTTTACGAGCAGTACTTC.

This sequence joins TRBV21-1 and TRBJ1-1; the table gives TRBD1 as D, unverified against the DNA. TRBV21-1 is shown as a pseudogene. The CDR3 consists of 15 residues. CDR3 region: CASSKERQVNTEAFF. Here the CDR3 DNA reads TGTGCCAGCAGCAAAGAGCGACAGGTGAACACTGAAGCTTTCTTT.

This sequence joins TRBV9 and TRBJ2-7; no definite D call. Per germline, CDR1 SGDLS and CDR2 YYNGEE. V was cut by 2 bases and J by 0 bases, with 12 bases left in between. The CDR3 spans 15 residues. Written as DNA, the CDR3 is TGTGCCAGCAGCGTGGGTCCGCTCAGCTCCTACGAGCAGTACTTC. It encodes CASSVGPLSSYEQYF.

The rearrangement links TRBV10-3 to TRBJ1-5, with unresolved D. V shed 6 bases and J shed 6 bases, with 15 bases lying between them. Looked up from germline, CDR1 is ENHRY and CDR2 is SYGVKD. There are 14 residues in the CDR3. This chain's CDR3 is CAIRRTVGFQPQHF. The CDR3 nucleotides are TGTGCCATCAGAAGAACGGTGGGGTTTCAGCCCCAGCATTTT.

The J gene is TRBJ1-2, the V gene TRBV28, with D perhaps TRBD1 (6 bases). This CDR3 is built from 15 residues. The germline gives CDR1 MDHEN, CDR2 SYDVKM. Trimming shortened V by 2 bases and J by 5 bases, and 15 bases separated the two germline ends. The DNA of the CDR3 is TGTGCCAGCAGTTTAAGGGCACAGGGACCTTATGGCTACACCTTC. Protein sequence: CASSLRAQGPYGYTF.

Regarding this clone: No DNA is shown, since the ends of the CDR3 on it are uncertain; the CDR3 is the one TCRdb lists. The V gene is TRBV7-2, the J gene TRBJ2-3. The CDR3 contains 16 residues when both ends are counted. CDR1 is SGHTA, CDR2 FQGNSA, per germline. CDR3 sequence reads: CASSLGGTGPRIRSIF.

The V gene is TRBV6-1, the J gene TRBJ1-6, with D hard to call. Germline V gene lookup returns CDR1 MNHNS and CDR2 SASEGT. The CDR3 totals 15 residues. The V gene lost 6 bases and the J gene lost 14 bases, with 23 bases spanning the gap. CDR3 protein: CASRDFGRAKGTLHF. Here the CDR3 DNA reads TGTGCCAGCAGGGACTTTGGACGTGCCAAAGGGACCCTCCACTTT.

This clone was observed once. The same CDR3 can be traced to other DNA sequences in this sample. This chain connects TRBV7-2 to TRBJ1-2, with 9 bases lining up with TRBD1. The CDR3 spans 15 residues. V dropped 2 bases and J dropped 2; count of bases not matched to a gene: 3. The germline V gene has CDR1 SGHTA and CDR2 FQGNSA. The CDR3 DNA reads TGTGCCAGCAGCTTAAGGACAGGGGCGAACTATGGCTACACCTTC. As protein: CASSLRTGANYGYTF. Using reference TRBV7-2 and TRBJ1-2 for the parts outside the CDR3, the full variable domain is GAGVSQSPSNKVTEKGKDVELRCDPISGHTALYWYRQSLGQGLEFLIYFQGNSAPDKSGLPSDRFSAERTGGSVSTLTIQRTQQEDSAVYLCASSLRTGANYGYTFGSGTRLTVV.

The chain joins TRBV11-2 to TRBJ2-7; D is undetermined. Germline V gene lookup returns CDR1 SGHAT and CDR2 FQNNGV. Trimming removed 5 bases from V and 7 bases from J, with 18 bases in between. The length of the CDR3 is 14 residues. The chain's CDR3 is CASSPRPGLWEQYF. The CDR3 DNA reads TGTGCCAGCAGCCCAAGACCAGGCCTTTGGGAGCAGTACTTC.

The gene calls are TRBV15 and TRBJ2-7; D is undetermined. The V gene lost 0 bases and the J gene lost 3 bases, with 9 bases spanning the gap. From germline, CDR1 is LNHNV and CDR2 YYDKDF (reference sequence). The CDR3 is 14 amino acids. DNA of the CDR3: TGTGCCACCAGCAGAGATCTTCGCAACTACGAGCAGTACTTC. Protein: CATSRDLRNYEQYF.

This clone is a singleton in its sample. CDR3 residues: CATCKSGGLTGELFF. DNA for the CDR3: TGTGCCACCTGCAAGTCAGGGGGACTCACCGGGGAGCTGTTTTTT. V is TRBV15 and J is TRBJ2-2; TRBD1 might be the D (7 bases). Germline CDR1 is LNHNV and CDR2 is YYDKDF (reference sequence). Between the trimmed V and J ends, which lost 8 bases and 4 bases, there was a span of 17 bases. The length of the CDR3 is 15 residues.

The chain employs TRBV5-1 and TRBJ2-5; 9 bases are shared with TRBD2. V lost 4 bases, J lost 4 bases, and 11 bases stayed unmatched. CDR1 and CDR2 from the germline V gene are SGHRS and YFSETQ. This CDR3 is built from 16 residues. The CDR3 protein is CASSPTPTSGGETQYF. CDR3 sequence (DNA): TGCGCCAGCAGCCCAACCCCGACTAGCGGTGGAGAGACCCAGTACTTC.

The V call is TRBV6-6, the J call TRBJ2-7; D possibly uses TRBD1 or TRBD2 (5 bases each). From germline, CDR1 is MNHNY and CDR2 SVGAGI (reference sequence). The CDR3 runs to 12 residues. V was shortened by 6 bases and J by 3 bases, with 9 bases between the two germline ends. The CDR3 protein is CASSRDLYEQYF. The CDR3 coding sequence is TGTGCCAGCAGCAGGGACCTCTACGAGCAGTACTTC.

This clone was detected once. The chain recombines TRBV2 with TRBJ2-5; 8 nucleotides line up with TRBD2. CDR3 size: 12 residues. The ends lost 10 bases at V and 2 bases at J; junction bases unmatched: 3. Per germline, CDR1 SNHLY and CDR2 FYNNEI. CDR3 amino acids: CATGREQETQYF. The CDR3 nucleotides are TGTGCCACCGGGAGGGAACAAGAGACCCAGTACTTC.

This clone occurred a few times. This sample includes further DNA sequences coding for the same CDR3. V and J are TRBV28 and TRBJ1-1; D gene unclear. This CDR3 is built from 11 residues. Looked up from germline, CDR1 is MDHEN and CDR2 is SYDVKM. The V gene lost 7 bases and the J gene lost 2 bases, with 5 bases spanning the gap. In DNA, the CDR3 is TGTGCCAGCACAACTAACACTGAAGCTTTCTTT. It translates to CASTTNTEAFF.